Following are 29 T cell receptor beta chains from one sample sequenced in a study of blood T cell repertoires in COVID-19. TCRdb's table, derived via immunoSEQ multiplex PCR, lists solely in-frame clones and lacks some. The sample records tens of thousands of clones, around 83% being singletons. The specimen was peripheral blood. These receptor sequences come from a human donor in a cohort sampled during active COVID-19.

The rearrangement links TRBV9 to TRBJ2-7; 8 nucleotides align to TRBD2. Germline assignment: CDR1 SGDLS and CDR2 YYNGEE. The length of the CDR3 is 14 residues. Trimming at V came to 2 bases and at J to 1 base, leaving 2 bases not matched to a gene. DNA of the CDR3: TGTGCCAGCAGCGTCGGGACTAGATCCTACGAGCAGTACTTC. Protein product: CASSVGTRSYEQYF.

CDR3 DNA: TGTGCCAGCAGCCAAGATGCCCAGGGGGGACTCTATGGCTACACCTTC. Amino acids: CASSQDAQGGLYGYTF. The rearrangement links TRBV14 to TRBJ1-2, with 7 nucleotides matching TRBD1. The CDR3 covers 16 residues. Looked up from germline, CDR1 is SGHDN and CDR2 is FVKESK. V trimming: 0 bases; J trimming: 4 bases; junction bases outside the gene matches: 8.

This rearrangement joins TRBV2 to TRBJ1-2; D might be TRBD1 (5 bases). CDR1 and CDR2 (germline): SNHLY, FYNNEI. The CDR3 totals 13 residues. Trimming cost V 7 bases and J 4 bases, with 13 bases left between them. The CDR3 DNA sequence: TGTGCCAGCACCGAAGGGAGGGGCTATGGCTACACCTTC. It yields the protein CASTEGRGYGYTF.

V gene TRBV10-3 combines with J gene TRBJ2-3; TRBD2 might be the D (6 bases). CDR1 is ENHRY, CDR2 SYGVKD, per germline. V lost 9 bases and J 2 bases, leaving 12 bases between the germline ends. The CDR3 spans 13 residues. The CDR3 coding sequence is TGTGCCATGATGGGACTTTTCACAGATACGCAGTATTTT. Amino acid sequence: CAMMGLFTDTQYF.

The CDR3 loop reads CASSSGTDYQETQYF. The CDR3 region has the DNA TGCGCCAGCAGCTCCGGGACAGACTACCAAGAGACCCAGTACTTC. The rearrangement links TRBV5-1 to TRBJ2-5, with 7 nucleotides matching TRBD1. CDR3 length: 15 residues. J lost 0 bases, V lost 3 bases, and 5 bases had no gene match. In germline, CDR1 is SGHRS, CDR2 YFSETQ.

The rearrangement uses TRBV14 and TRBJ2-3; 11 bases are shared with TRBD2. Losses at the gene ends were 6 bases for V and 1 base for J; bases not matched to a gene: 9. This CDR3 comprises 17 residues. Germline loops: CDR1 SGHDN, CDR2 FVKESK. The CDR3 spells CASRKGFSGRGTDTQYF. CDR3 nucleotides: TGTGCCAGCAGAAAAGGGTTTAGCGGGAGGGGCACAGATACGCAGTATTTT. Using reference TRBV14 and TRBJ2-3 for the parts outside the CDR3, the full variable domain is EAGVTQFPSHSVIEKGQTVTLRCDPISGHDNLYWYRRVMGKEIKFLLHFVKESKQDESGMPNNRFLAERTGGTYSTLKVQPAELEDSGVYFCASRKGFSGRGTDTQYFGPGTRLTVL.

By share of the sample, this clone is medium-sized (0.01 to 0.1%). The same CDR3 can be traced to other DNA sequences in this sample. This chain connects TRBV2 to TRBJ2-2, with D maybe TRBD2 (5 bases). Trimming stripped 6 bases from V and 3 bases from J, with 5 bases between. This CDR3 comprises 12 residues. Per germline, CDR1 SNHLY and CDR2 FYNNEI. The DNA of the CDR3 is TGTGCCAGCAGGGGAGACACCGGGGAGCTGTTTTTT. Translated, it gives CASRGDTGELFF.

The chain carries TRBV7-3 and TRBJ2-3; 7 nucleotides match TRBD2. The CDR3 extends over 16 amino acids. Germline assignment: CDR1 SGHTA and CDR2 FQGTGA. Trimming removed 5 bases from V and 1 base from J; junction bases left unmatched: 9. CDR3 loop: CASSPGLGVGTDTQYF. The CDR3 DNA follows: TGTGCCAGCAGCCCAGGACTAGGGGTGGGCACAGATACGCAGTATTTT.

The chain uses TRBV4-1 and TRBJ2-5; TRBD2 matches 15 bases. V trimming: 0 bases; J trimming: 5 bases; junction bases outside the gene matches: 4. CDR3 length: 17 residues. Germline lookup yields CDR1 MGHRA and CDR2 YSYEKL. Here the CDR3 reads CASSQDGTSGGWETQYF. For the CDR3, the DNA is TGCGCCAGCAGCCAAGATGGGACTAGCGGGGGGTGGGAGACCCAGTACTTC.

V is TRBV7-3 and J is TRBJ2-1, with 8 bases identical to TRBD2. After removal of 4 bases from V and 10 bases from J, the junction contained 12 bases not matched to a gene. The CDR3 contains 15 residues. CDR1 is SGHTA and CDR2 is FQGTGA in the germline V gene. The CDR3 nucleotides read TGTGCCAGCAGCTCCTCCCATGGCGGGGGGAACGAGCAGTTCTTC. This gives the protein CASSSSHGGGNEQFF.

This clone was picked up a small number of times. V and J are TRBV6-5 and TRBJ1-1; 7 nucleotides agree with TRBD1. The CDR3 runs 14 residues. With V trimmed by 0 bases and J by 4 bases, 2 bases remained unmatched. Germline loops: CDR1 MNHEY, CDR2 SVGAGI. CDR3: CASSYSEGATEAFF. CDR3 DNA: TGTGCCAGCAGTTACTCCGAGGGGGCCACTGAAGCTTTCTTT.

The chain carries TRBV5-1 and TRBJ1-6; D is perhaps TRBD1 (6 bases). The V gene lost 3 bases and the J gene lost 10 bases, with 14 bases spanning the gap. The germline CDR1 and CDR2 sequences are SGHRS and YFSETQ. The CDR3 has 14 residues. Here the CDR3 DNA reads TGCGCCAGCAGCTCAAGGGGGTTTAGCTCACCCCTCCACTTT. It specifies CASSSRGFSSPLHF.

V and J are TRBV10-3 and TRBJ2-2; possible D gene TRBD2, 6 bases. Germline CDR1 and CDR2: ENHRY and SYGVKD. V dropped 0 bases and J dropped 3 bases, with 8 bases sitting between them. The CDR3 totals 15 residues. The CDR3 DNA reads TGTGCCATCAGTGAGTCTAGACTAGACACCGGGGAGCTGTTTTTT. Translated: CAISESRLDTGELFF.

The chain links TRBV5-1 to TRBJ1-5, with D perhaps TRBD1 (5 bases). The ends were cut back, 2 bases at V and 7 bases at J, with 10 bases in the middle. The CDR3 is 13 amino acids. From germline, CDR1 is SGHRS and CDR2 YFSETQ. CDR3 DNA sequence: TGCGCCAGCAGCTTTGCGGGGGAACAGCCCCAGCATTTT. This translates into CASSFAGEQPQHF.

The CDR3 nucleotides read TGTGCCAGCAGCCACGGGGTAGCGGGCTTACAAGAGACCCAGTACTTC. The encoded protein is CASSHGVAGLQETQYF. The genes are TRBV11-2 and TRBJ2-5; 7 positions match TRBD2. Unmatched junction bases numbered 11, after V lost 5 bases and J lost 2 bases. The CDR3 runs 16 residues. The V gene's germline CDR1 is SGHAT and CDR2 FQNNGV.

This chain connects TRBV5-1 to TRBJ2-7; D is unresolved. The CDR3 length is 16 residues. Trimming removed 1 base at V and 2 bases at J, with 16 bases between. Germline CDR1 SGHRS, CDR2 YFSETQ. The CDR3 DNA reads TGCGCCAGCAGCTTGTTGAGCCCTAGTTCAGCCTACGAGCAGTACTTC. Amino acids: CASSLLSPSSAYEQYF.

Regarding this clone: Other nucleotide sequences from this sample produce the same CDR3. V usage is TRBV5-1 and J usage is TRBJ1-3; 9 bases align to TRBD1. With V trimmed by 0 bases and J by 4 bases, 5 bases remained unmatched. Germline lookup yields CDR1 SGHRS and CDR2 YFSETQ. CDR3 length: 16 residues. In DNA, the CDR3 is TGCGCCAGCAGCTTGGACGGGACAGGGCAAGGAAACACCATATATTTT. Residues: CASSLDGTGQGNTIYF.

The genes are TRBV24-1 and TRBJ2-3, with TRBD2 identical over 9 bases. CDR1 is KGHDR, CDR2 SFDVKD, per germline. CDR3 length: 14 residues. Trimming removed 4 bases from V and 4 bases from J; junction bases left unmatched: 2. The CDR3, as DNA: TGTGCCACCAGTGACCCTAGCGGGGCAGATACGCAGTATTTT. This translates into CATSDPSGADTQYF.

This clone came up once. The CDR3 bases are TGTGCCAGCAGCCACCGGGACAGGACTTACAATGAGCAGTTCTTC. Translation gives CASSHRDRTYNEQFF. V usage is TRBV5-4 and J usage is TRBJ2-1; TRBD1 aligns across 8 bases. V lost 4 bases, J lost 4 bases, and 7 bases stayed unmatched. There are 15 residues in the CDR3. Germline-derived CDR1 and CDR2 are SGHNT and YYREEE (reference sequence).

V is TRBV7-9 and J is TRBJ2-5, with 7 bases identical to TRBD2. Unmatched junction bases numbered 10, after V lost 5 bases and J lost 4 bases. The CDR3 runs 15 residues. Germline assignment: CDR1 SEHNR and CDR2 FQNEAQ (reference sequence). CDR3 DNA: TGTGCCAGCAGCCGGGGAGGACTAGAGGGAGAGACCCAGTACTTC. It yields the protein CASSRGGLEGETQYF.

The CDR3 nucleotides are TGCGCCAGCAGCCCGTGGACAGGATCTGGACTGTTAGGCTACACCTTC. Its translation: CASSPWTGSGLLGYTF. The V gene is TRBV5-1, the J gene TRBJ1-2, with TRBD1 matching 7 bases. V trimming: 4 bases; J trimming: 8 bases; junction bases outside the gene matches: 17. The CDR3 has 16 amino acids. The germline gives CDR1 SGHRS, CDR2 YFSETQ.

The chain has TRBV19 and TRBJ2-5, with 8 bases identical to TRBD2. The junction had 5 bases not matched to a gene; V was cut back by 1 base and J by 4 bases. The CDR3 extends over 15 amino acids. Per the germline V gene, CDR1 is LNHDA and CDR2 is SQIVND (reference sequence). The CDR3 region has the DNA TGTGCCAGTAGTATAGGGCAGCGGGGGCTAGAGACCCAGTACTTC. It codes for CASSIGQRGLETQYF.

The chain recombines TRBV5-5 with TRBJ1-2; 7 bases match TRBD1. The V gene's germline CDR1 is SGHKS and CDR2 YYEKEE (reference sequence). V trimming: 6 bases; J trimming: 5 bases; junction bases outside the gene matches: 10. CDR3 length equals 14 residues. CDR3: CASTNRGEEYGYTF. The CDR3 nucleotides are TGTGCCAGCACCAACAGGGGTGAGGAATATGGCTACACCTTC.

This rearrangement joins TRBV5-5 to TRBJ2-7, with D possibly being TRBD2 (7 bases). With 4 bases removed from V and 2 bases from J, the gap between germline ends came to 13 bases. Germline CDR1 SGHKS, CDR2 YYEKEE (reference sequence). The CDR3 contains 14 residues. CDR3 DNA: TGTGCCAGCAGCGGGGGGGGCACGACCTACGAGCAGTACTTC. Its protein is CASSGGGTTYEQYF. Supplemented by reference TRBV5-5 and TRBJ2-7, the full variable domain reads DAGVTQSPTHLIKTRGQQVTLRCSPISGHKSVSWYQQVLGQGPQFIFQYYEKEERGRGNFPDRFSARQFPNYSSELNVNALLLGDSALYLCASSGGGTTYEQYFGPGTRLTVT.

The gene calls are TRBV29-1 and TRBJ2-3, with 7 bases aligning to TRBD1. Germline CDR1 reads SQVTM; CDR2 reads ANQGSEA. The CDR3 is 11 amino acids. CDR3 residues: CTLDRDGTQYF. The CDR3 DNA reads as TGCACGCTTGACAGGGATGGTACGCAGTATTTT.

The DNA for the CDR3 is TGTGCCAGCAACATTTGGGGACAGGGAGATGGCTACACCTTC. It yields the protein CASNIWGQGDGYTF. V usage is TRBV13 and J usage is TRBJ1-2; TRBD1 matches at 9 bases. Trimming at V came to 7 bases and at J to 6 bases, leaving 9 bases not matched to a gene. The CDR3 loop spans 14 amino acids. The germline V gene has CDR1 PRHDT and CDR2 FYEKMQ (reference sequence).

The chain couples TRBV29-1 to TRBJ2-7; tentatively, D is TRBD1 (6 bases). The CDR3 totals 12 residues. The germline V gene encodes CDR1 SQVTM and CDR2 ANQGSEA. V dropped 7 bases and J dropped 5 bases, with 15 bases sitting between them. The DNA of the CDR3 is TGCAGCGCCACCCAGGGGATCCACGAGCAGTACTTC. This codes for CSATQGIHEQYF.

CDR3 residues: CASSRGQGAANTEAFF. CDR3 DNA sequence: TGCGCCAGCAGCCGGGGACAGGGGGCCGCGAACACTGAAGCTTTCTTT. This chain joins TRBV5-1 and TRBJ1-1; 12 bases are a match to TRBD1. V was pared by 4 bases and J by 1 base, with 5 bases of the junction left unmatched. The CDR3 covers 16 residues. Looked up from germline, CDR1 is SGHRS and CDR2 is YFSETQ.

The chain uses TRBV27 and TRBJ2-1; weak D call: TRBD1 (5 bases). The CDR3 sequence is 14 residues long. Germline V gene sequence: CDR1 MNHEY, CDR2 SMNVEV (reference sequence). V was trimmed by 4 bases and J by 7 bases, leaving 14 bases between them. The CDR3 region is CASSSWTRRNEQFF. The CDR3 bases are TGTGCCAGCAGTTCATGGACAAGGCGGAATGAGCAGTTCTTC.